The following is a T cell receptor beta chain sequence with its context. The data were produced by immunoSEQ multiplex PCR, yet TCRdb's version contains in-frame clones alone and is incomplete. The data contain roughly 48,000 clones, about 88% of them singletons. The record originates from a study of T cell changes during pregnancy in multiple sclerosis. The specimen was CD4+ T cells from peripheral blood mononuclear cells, collected in the second trimester of pregnancy. The clonotype comes from a female donor with multiple sclerosis, enrolled in a pregnancy study.

The CDR3 loop reads CSVVSATNEKLFF. CDR3 bases: TGCAGCGTTGTCAGTGCAACTAATGAAAAACTGTTTTTT. This chain links TRBV29-1 with TRBJ1-4; D unresolved. V lost 4 bases and J lost 0, with 6 bases in between. This CDR3 contains 13 residues. Germline values: CDR1 SQVTM, CDR2 ANQGSEA.